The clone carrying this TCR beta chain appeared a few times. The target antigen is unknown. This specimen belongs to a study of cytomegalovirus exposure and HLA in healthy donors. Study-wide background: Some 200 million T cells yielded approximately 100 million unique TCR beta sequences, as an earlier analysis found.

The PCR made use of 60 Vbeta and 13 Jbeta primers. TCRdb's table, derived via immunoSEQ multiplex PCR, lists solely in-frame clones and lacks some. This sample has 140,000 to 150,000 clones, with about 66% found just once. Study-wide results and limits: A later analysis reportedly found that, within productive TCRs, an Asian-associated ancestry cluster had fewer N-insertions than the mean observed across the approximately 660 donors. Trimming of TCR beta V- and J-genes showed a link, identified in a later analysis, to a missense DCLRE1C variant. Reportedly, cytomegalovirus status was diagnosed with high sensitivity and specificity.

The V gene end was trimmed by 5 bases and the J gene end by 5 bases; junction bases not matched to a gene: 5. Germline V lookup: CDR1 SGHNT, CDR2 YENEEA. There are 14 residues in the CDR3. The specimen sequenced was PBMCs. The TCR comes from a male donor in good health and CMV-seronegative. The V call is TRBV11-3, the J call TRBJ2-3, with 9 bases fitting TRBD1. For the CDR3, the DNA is TGTGCCAGCAGCCGAGGGACAGGGAGAGATACGCAGTATTTT. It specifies CASSRGTGRDTQYF.